The source of this TCR beta chain is a study of T cell repertoires in cytomegalovirus infection. V was trimmed by 3 bases and J by 1 base, leaving 9 bases between them. The CDR3 runs 14 residues. CDR1 is MDHEN and CDR2 is SYDVKM in the germline V gene. Study-wide points: Accumulated public TCR beta family frequency recognized individuals carrying CMV together with the relevant HLA. Ex vivo responses were dominated by HLA-C-restricted CMV-specific TCR beta clonotypes.

This clonotype was counted a few times. Its specificity is not known. TCRdb called the reads again in MiXCR, with one record for every CDR3 protein. The table includes more than 250,000 distinct CDR3 sequences, approximately 25% detected once. This TCR was recovered from a human donor in good health (CMV status not recorded). Some clones in this sample may be carry-over from other donors' samples. The chain carries TRBV28 and TRBJ1-1; D unresolved. The sample in question was cultured PBMCs, obtained from culture after CMV antigen stimulation. CDR3 DNA sequence: TGTGCCAGCAGTTTCCCGACGGGGAACACTGAAGCTTTCTTT. It specifies CASSFPTGNTEAFF.